The 20 T cell receptor beta chains presented below share a single source sample, sequenced in a study of cytomegalovirus exposure and HLA in healthy donors. Vbeta (60) and Jbeta (13) primers were used in the PCR. Profiling relied on immunoSEQ multiplex PCR, and the TCRdb table lists in-frame clones only, not all of them. The sample lists approximately 200,000 clones; around 78% were seen once. The sample comprised PBMCs. All receptors come from a man aged 25-45 years in good health and CMV-seronegative.

J is TRBJ2-1 and V is TRBV6-5; perhaps TRBD2 as D (5 bases). CDR3 length: 11 residues. Germline V lookup: CDR1 MNHEY, CDR2 SVGAGI. Trimming cost V 5 bases and J 9 bases, with 8 bases left between them. DNA of the CDR3: TGTGCCAGCAGTCGCGAGGGTGAGCAGTTCTTC. Amino acids: CASSREGEQFF.

CDR3 protein: CASQAQALTDEQYF. The CDR3 nucleotides read TGTGCCAGCCAGGCACAGGCTCTTACGGACGAGCAGTACTTC. The V and J genes are TRBV28 and TRBJ2-7; possible D gene TRBD1, 5 bases. Germline CDR1 and CDR2: MDHEN and SYDVKM. CDR3 length: 14 amino acids. Between the trimmed V and J ends, which lost 8 bases and 5 bases, there was a span of 19 bases.

This rearrangement joins TRBV5-1 to TRBJ2-7, with 10 bases that match TRBD1. CDR1 and CDR2 from the germline V gene are SGHRS and YFSETQ. The CDR3 is 15 amino acids. V shed 4 bases and J 6 bases; nucleotides not matched to a gene: 10. The CDR3 bases are TGCGCCAGCAGCCCAGACAGGGGGCAGAGGGTCGAGCAGTACTTC. Translated: CASSPDRGQRVEQYF.

The V call is TRBV5-1, the J call TRBJ2-4; D might be TRBD2 (6 bases). Germline V gene lookup returns CDR1 SGHRS and CDR2 YFSETQ. V was cut by 3 bases and J by 0 bases, with 16 bases left in between. CDR3 size: 17 residues. The CDR3 nucleotides read TGCGCCAGCAGCTGGAATCCGTGGGGACTAGCCAAAAACATTCAGTACTTC. The encoded protein is CASSWNPWGLAKNIQYF.

This rearrangement joins TRBV6-5 to TRBJ2-7, with 7 nucleotides matching TRBD2. This CDR3 is built from 15 residues. The V gene end was trimmed by 6 bases and the J gene end by 0 bases; junction bases not matched to a gene: 8. Germline CDR1 reads MNHEY; CDR2 reads SVGAGI. CDR3 coding DNA: TGTGCCAGCAGGACCGGGACTAAAAGCTCCTACGAGCAGTACTTC. It encodes CASRTGTKSSYEQYF.

The V call is TRBV11-3, the J call TRBJ2-1; weak D call: TRBD1 (5 bases). The V and J ends lost 3 bases and 1 base respectively, with 7 bases between them. The CDR3 runs 14 residues. Germline loops: CDR1 SGHNT, CDR2 YENEEA. CDR3 protein: CASSFTGSYNEQFF. DNA for the CDR3: TGTGCCAGCAGCTTTACAGGTTCCTACAATGAGCAGTTCTTC.

The chain combines TRBV5-1 with TRBJ2-7, with D unresolved. The CDR3 sequence is 16 residues long. V shed 0 bases and J shed 4 bases, with 17 bases lying between them. CDR1 SGHRS and CDR2 YFSETQ come from the germline V gene. The CDR3 DNA follows: TGCGCCAGCAGCTTGGACAGCCTCATCCTAAAATACGAGCAGTACTTC. This sequence encodes CASSLDSLILKYEQYF.

This rearrangement joins TRBV28 to TRBJ2-2; 11 bases match TRBD1. The V and J ends lost 9 bases and 3 bases, in that order; junction bases with no gene match: 6. The CDR3 is 15 residues long. Germline loops: CDR1 MDHEN, CDR2 SYDVKM. The CDR3 region is CASRPGQGDTGELFF. The CDR3 bases are TGTGCCAGTAGACCGGGACAGGGGGACACCGGGGAGCTGTTTTTT.

V usage is TRBV7-7 and J usage is TRBJ2-7; weak D call: TRBD2 (5 bases). The CDR3 consists of 12 residues. CDR1 is SSHAT, CDR2 FNYEAQ, per germline (reference sequence). The CDR3 DNA reads as TGTGCTAGTCCGGCCAGTTCGGGGGAGCAGTACTTC. It is translated as CASPASSGEQYF.

This chain uses TRBV18 with TRBJ2-5, with D tentatively TRBD1 (7 bases). CDR1 and CDR2 from the germline V gene are KGHSH and LQKENI. V dropped 0 bases and J dropped 2 bases, with 13 bases sitting between them. This CDR3 has 16 amino acids. CDR3 sequence (DNA): TGTGCCAGCTCACCACCGCGGGACAGCTTACAAGAGACCCAGTACTTC. It encodes CASSPPRDSLQETQYF. The full variable domain, completed using reference TRBV18 and TRBJ2-5, is NAGVMQNPRHLVRRRGQEARLRCSPMKGHSHVYWYRQLPEEGLKFMVYLQKENIIDESGMPKERFSAEFPKEGPSILRIQQVVRGDSAAYFCASSPPRDSLQETQYFGPGTRLLVL.

The rearrangement uses TRBV7-3 and TRBJ2-2; tentatively, D is TRBD1 (6 bases). Per germline, CDR1 SGHTA and CDR2 FQGTGA. CDR3 length: 15 residues. Between the trimmed V and J ends, which lost 1 base and 2 bases, there was a span of 8 bases. As DNA, the CDR3 is TGTGCCAGCAGCTTAAGTGGGGGCAACACCGGGGAGCTGTTTTTT. Its translation is CASSLSGGNTGELFF.

Only one count was recorded for this clone. The CDR3 loop is CASSGGQDPYEQYF. As DNA, the CDR3 is TGTGCCAGCAGTGGAGGACAGGATCCCTACGAGCAGTACTTC. This chain links TRBV2 with TRBJ2-7; 7 bases line up with TRBD1. This CDR3 region has 14 residues. Germline CDR1 SNHLY, CDR2 FYNNEI. V trimming: 4 bases; J trimming: 2 bases; junction bases outside the gene matches: 5.

The chain recombines TRBV27 with TRBJ2-2; 7 bases line up with TRBD1. CDR3 length equals 12 residues. V trimming: 7 bases; J trimming: 6 bases; junction bases outside the gene matches: 2. Per the germline V gene, CDR1 is MNHEY and CDR2 is SMNVEV (reference sequence). The CDR3: CASMTGPGELFF. CDR3 coding DNA: TGTGCCAGCATGACAGGGCCCGGGGAGCTGTTTTTT.

The chain joins TRBV27 to TRBJ2-5; TRBD1 might be the D (5 bases). The V end was cut by 6 bases, the J end by 4 bases, with 12 bases between. Germline-derived CDR1 and CDR2 are MNHEY and SMNVEV (reference sequence). The CDR3 consists of 13 residues. CDR3 in amino acids: CASSLQGRETQYF. DNA of the CDR3: TGTGCCAGCAGCCTTCAGGGAAGAGAGACCCAGTACTTC.

The chain recombines TRBV2 with TRBJ2-6; D is perhaps TRBD1 (5 bases). The CDR3 consists of 14 residues. Trimming stripped 10 bases from V and 7 bases from J, with 17 bases between. CDR1 is SNHLY and CDR2 is FYNNEI in the germline V gene. CDR3 nucleotide sequence: TGTGCCACCTCAGAGAGCCAGGGAGCCAACGTCCTGACTTTC. Translating it yields CATSESQGANVLTF.

The chain links TRBV15 to TRBJ2-7; 8 nucleotides align to TRBD1. The germline V gene encodes CDR1 LNHNV and CDR2 YYDKDF (reference sequence). The CDR3 totals 15 residues. V was clipped by 1 base and J by 4 bases; unmatched bases: 6. DNA for the CDR3: TGTGCCACCAGCAGAGGACAGGGGAAGTTGTACGAGCAGTACTTC. Amino acids: CATSRGQGKLYEQYF.

The rearrangement links TRBV2 to TRBJ1-2; D possibly corresponds to TRBD1 (6 bases). The CDR3 is 15 amino acids. CDR1 is SNHLY and CDR2 is FYNNEI in the germline V gene. V was clipped by 1 base and J by 8 bases, with 17 bases between them. CDR3 residues: CASSEGGRGLSGYTF. DNA for the CDR3: TGTGCCAGCAGTGAAGGCGGCAGGGGTTTGTCGGGCTACACCTTC.

This chain uses TRBV29-1 with TRBJ2-3, with 8 bases that match TRBD2. The CDR3 contains 14 residues. Germline trimming cut 7 bases from V and 2 bases from J; bases unmatched to any gene: 8. Germline V gene lookup returns CDR1 SQVTM and CDR2 ANQGSEA. CDR3 in DNA: TGCAGCGGGGGAGCGGGGGATATCACAGATACGCAGTATTTT. This codes for CSGGAGDITDTQYF.

The chain is built from TRBV7-9 and TRBJ2-7; 10 bases align to TRBD2. The CDR3 sequence is 15 residues long. Looked up from germline, CDR1 is SEHNR and CDR2 is FQNEAQ (reference sequence). V lost 5 bases, J lost 0 bases, and 4 bases stayed unmatched. The CDR3 nucleotides are TGTGCCAGCAGCCGGCTAGCGGGAGCCTCCTACGAGCAGTACTTC. Residues: CASSRLAGASYEQYF.

This rearrangement joins TRBV7-9 to TRBJ1-1; TRBD1 aligns across 7 bases. V was clipped by 3 bases and J by 3 bases; unmatched bases: 1. From germline, CDR1 is SEHNR and CDR2 FQNEAQ (reference sequence). The CDR3 is 13 amino acids. This CDR3 is CASSFTGDTEAFF. Written as DNA, the CDR3 is TGTGCCAGCAGCTTTACAGGGGACACTGAAGCTTTCTTT. The full variable domain, with the rest looked up from reference TRBV7-9 and TRBJ1-1, is DTGVSQNPRHKITKRGQNVTFRCDPISEHNRLYWYRQTLGQGPEFLTYFQNEAQLEKSRLLSDRFSAERPKGSFSTLEIQRTEQGDSAMYLCASSFTGDTEAFFGQGTRLTVV.